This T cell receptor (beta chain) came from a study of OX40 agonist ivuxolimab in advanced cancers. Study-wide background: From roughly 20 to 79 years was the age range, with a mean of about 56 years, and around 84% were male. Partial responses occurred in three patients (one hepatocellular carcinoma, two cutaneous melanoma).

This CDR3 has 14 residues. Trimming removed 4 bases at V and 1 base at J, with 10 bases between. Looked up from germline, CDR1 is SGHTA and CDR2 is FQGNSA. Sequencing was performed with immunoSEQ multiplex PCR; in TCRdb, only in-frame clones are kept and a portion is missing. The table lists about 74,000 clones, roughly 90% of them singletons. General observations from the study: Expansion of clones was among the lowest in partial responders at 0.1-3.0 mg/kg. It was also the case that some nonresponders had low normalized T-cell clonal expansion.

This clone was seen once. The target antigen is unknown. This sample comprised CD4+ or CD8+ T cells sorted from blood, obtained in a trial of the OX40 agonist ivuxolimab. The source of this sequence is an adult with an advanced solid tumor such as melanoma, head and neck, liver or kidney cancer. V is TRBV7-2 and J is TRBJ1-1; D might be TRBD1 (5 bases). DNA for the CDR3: TGTGCCAGCAGCTCAAATCAGGGGAACACTGAAGCTTTCTTT. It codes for CASSSNQGNTEAFF.